This T cell receptor (beta chain) was obtained from a study of blood T cell repertoires in COVID-19 (dated by TCRdb to 2020 to 2022). At the level of the whole study: Collaborator samples came from the United States, Italy and Spain and covered acute and convalescent phases of COVID-19. Where HLA class I and class II types were available, the types were taken from metadata supplied by the sample provider, not from assay-based typing. The prospective study material was composed of cDNA or gDNA derived from T cells, B-cell-depleted T cells, or PBMCs. The repertoires were made available in a free public database intended to serve as a resource for research on the immune response to SARS-CoV-2. Sample metadata almost always included a de-identified subject ID, COVID-19 status, age in years and sex. The samples were drawn from two sources: the first 160 participants of the ongoing ImmuneRACE study, and 1,200 or so subjects contributed by 6 global collaborators. The dataset comprised deeply sampled blood TCRbeta repertoires from subjects exposed to, actively infected with, or recovered from COVID-19.

The collaborating institutions used their own protocols to collect whole blood in K2EDTA tubes. For TCRbeta analysis, collaborator samples were shipped as frozen whole blood, as isolated PBMCs, or as DNA extracted from either sample type. V sheds 4 bases and J sheds 0 bases, leaving 12 bases between their ends. Counted from cysteine to phenylalanine, this CDR3 has 15 amino acids. Only the CDR3 DNA is retained, 45 bases long and in frame from the first base. CDR1 MGHRA and CDR2 YSYEKL were looked up in the germline V gene. What the research found in general, with its limitations: Clinical and demographic metadata were provided uncurated, with the amount varying by source and participant.

TCRbeta CDR3 regions were amplified from genomic DNA using the immunoSEQ Assay, a bias-controlled multiplex PCR. For the original study's pipeline: The number of nucleated cells in each sample was estimated from the amplification of reference gene primers within the assay. To quantify the absolute abundance of each unique TCRbeta CDR3 rearrangement, sequence reads were collapsed and filtered. For each sample, productive Simpson clonality was calculated as the square root of Simpson's diversity index over productive rearrangements. The source is immuneACCESS, and TCRdb retained only in-frame sequences with V and J called. Part of the clones is not carried over; for the studies checked, unresolved V genes explain less than half of this, and the remainder is unexplained. That table gives V, J and clone size, and the DNA gave D and trimming. The sample table shows a few hundred thousand clones, and more than 85% are seen once. The ten largest clonotypes hold roughly 3% of the sample.

As to this clone: Its specific antigen is unknown. The record has no base qualities; no much larger clone is one base away.

This chain joins TRBV4-1 to TRBJ1-2; the D gene cannot be named for sure. Sequenced material: peripheral blood. This clonotype was obtained from a man in his fifties or sixties with acute or convalescent COVID-19. In nucleotides, the sequence is TGCGCCAGCAGCCCGGGGTGGGTCTCTAACTATGGCTACACCTTC. Its protein is CASSPGWVSNYGYTF.